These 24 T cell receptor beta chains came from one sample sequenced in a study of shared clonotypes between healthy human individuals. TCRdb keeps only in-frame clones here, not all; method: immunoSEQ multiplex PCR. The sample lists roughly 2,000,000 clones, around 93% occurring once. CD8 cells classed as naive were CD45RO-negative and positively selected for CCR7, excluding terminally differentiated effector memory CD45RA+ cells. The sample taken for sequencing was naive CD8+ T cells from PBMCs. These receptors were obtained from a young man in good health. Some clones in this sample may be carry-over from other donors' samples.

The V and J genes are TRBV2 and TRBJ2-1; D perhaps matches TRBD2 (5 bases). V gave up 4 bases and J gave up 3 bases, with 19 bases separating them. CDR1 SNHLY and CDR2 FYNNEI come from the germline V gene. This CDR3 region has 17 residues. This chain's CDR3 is CASSGSTQEVRYNEQFF. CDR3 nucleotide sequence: TGTGCCAGCAGTGGATCAACCCAGGAGGTACGCTACAATGAGCAGTTCTTC.

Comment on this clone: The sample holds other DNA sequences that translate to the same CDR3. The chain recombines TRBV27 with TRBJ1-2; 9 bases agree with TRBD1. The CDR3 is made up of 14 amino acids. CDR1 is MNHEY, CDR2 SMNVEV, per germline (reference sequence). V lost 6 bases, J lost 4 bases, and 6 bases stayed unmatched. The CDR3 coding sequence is TGTGCCAGCAGCCTACAGGGGGCAGGCTATGGCTACACCTTC. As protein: CASSLQGAGYGYTF.

CDR3 sequence reads: CASSQKVGETQYF. DNA for the CDR3: TGTGCCAGCAGCCAAAAAGTGGGGGAGACCCAGTACTTC. The chain has TRBV14 and TRBJ2-5; no definite D call. The length of the CDR3 is 13 residues. V lost 2 bases to trimming and J lost 5 bases, with 9 bases between them. From germline, CDR1 is SGHDN and CDR2 FVKESK.

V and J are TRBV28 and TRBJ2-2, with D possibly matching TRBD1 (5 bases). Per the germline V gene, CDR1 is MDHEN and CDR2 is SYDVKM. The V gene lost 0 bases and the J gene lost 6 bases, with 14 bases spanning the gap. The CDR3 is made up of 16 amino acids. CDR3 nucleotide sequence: TGTGCCAGCAGTTTATGGGGAAATAGGGGCGCCGGGGAGCTGTTTTTT. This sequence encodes CASSLWGNRGAGELFF. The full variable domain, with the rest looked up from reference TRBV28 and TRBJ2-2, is DVKVTQSSRYLVKRTGEKVFLECVQDMDHENMFWYRQDPGLGLRLIYFSYDVKMKEKGDIPEGYSVSREKKERFSLILESASTNQTSMYLCASSLWGNRGAGELFFGEGSRLTVL.

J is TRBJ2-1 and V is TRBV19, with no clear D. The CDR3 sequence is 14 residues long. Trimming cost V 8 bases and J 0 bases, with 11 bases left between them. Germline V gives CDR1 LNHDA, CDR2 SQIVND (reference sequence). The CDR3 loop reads CASSPEPSYNEQFF. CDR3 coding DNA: TGTGCCAGTTCACCAGAGCCCTCCTACAATGAGCAGTTCTTC. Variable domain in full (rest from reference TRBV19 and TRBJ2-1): DGGITQSPKYLFRKEGQNVTLSCEQNLNHDAMYWYRQDPGQGLRLIYYSQIVNDFQKGDIAEGYSVSREKKESFPLTVTSAQKNPTAFYLCASSPEPSYNEQFFGPGTRLTVL.

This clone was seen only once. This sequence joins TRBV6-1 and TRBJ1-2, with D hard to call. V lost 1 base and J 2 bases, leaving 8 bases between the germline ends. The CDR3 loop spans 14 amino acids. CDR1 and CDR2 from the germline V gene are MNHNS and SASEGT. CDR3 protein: CASSEGTVNYGYTF. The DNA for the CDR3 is TGTGCCAGCAGTGAAGGAACAGTCAACTATGGCTACACCTTC.

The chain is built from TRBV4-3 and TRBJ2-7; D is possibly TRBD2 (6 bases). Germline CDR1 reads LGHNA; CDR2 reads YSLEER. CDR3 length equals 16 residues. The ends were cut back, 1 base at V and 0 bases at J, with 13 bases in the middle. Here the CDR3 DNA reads TGCGCCAGCAGCCAAGGGGCCGGGGGAGTCTCCTACGAGCAGTACTTC. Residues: CASSQGAGGVSYEQYF.

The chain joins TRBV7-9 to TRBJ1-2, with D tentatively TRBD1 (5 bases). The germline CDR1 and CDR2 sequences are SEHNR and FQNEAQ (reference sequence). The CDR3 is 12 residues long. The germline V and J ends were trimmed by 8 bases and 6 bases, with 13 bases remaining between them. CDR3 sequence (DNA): TGTGCCAGCCCCGGCCGGGGGAATGGCTACACCTTC. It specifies CASPGRGNGYTF.

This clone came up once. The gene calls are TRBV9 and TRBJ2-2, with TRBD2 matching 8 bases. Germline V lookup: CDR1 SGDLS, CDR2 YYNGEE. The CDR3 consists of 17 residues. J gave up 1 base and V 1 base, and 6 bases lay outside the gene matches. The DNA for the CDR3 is TGTGCCAGCAGCGTATGGCTAGCGGGCTTGAACACCGGGGAGCTGTTTTTT. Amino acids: CASSVWLAGLNTGELFF.

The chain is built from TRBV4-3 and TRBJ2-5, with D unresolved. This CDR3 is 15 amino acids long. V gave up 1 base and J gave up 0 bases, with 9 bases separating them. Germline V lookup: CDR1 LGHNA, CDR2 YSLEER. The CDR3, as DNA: TGCGCCAGCAGCCAAGTATTGCGGTACCAAGAGACCCAGTACTTC. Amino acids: CASSQVLRYQETQYF.

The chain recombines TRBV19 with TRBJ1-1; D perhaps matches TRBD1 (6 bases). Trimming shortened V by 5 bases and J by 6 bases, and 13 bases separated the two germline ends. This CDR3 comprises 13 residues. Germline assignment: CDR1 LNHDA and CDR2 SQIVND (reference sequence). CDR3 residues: CASSPRGLSEAFF. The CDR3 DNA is TGTGCCAGTAGTCCCCGGGGGCTGTCTGAAGCTTTCTTT.

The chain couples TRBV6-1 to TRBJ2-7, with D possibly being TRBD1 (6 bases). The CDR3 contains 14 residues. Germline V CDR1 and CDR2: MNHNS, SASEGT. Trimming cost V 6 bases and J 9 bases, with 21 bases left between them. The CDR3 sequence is CASRERTADPRQYF. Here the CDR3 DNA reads TGTGCCAGCAGGGAAAGGACAGCCGATCCCCGGCAGTACTTC.

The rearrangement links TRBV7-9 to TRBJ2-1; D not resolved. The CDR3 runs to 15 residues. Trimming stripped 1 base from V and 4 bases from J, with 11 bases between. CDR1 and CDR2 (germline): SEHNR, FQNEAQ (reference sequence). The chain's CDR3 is CASSLGELPYNEQFF. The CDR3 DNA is TGTGCCAGCAGCTTAGGGGAACTCCCGTACAATGAGCAGTTCTTC.

The CDR3, as DNA: TGTGCCAGCCGTTACCGGGACAGCGGGCGAGAGACCCAGTACTTC. Residues: CASRYRDSGRETQYF. J is TRBJ2-5 and V is TRBV28, with D possibly matching TRBD1 (7 bases). Germline V CDR1 and CDR2: MDHEN, SYDVKM. Between the trimmed V and J ends, which lost 8 bases and 4 bases, there was a span of 20 bases. This CDR3 contains 15 residues.

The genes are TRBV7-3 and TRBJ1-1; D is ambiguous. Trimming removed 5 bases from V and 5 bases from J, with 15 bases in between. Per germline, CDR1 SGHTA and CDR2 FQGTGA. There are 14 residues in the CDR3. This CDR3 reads CASSPRREGTEAFF. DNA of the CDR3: TGTGCCAGCAGCCCACGGAGGGAAGGGACTGAAGCTTTCTTT.

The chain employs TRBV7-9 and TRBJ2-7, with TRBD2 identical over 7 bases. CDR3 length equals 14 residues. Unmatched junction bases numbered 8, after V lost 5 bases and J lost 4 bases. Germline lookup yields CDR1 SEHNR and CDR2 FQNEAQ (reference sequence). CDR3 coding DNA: TGTGCCAGCAGCAGAGGGGAGGGCGGATACGAGCAGTACTTC. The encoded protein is CASSRGEGGYEQYF.

CDR3 nucleotides: TGTGCCAGCAGCAACCGGGACAGCCTCTACGAGCAGTACTTC. Protein: CASSNRDSLYEQYF. The V and J genes are TRBV9 and TRBJ2-7; 7 bases map to TRBD1. The CDR3 is made up of 14 amino acids. Germline values: CDR1 SGDLS, CDR2 YYNGEE. The V and J ends lost 4 bases and 3 bases, in that order; junction bases with no gene match: 7.

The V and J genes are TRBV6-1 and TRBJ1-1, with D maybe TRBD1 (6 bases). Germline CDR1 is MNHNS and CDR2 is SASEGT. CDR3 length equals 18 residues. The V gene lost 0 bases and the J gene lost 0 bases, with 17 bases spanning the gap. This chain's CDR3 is CASSEAFRTAPLNTEAFF. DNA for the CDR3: TGTGCCAGCAGTGAAGCCTTTCGGACAGCCCCGCTGAACACTGAAGCTTTCTTT.

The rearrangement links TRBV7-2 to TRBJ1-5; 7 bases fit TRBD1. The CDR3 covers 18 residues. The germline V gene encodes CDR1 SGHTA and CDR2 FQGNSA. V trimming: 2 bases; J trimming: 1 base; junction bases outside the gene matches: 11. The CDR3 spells CASSLRGGERLSNQPQHF. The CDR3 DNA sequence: TGTGCCAGCAGCTTACGAGGGGGCGAGAGGCTCAGCAATCAGCCCCAGCATTTT.

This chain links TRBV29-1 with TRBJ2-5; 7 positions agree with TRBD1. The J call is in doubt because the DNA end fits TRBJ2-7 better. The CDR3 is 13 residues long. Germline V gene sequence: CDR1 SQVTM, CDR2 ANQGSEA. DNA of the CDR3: TGCAGCGTTGTTGAGGACAGGTTCTACGAGCAGTACTTC. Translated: CSVVEDRFYEQYF.

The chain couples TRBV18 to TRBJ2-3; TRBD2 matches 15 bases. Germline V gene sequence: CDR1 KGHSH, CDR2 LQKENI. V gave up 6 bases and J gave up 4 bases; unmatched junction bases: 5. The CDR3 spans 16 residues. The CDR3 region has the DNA TGTGCCAGCTCGGGACTAGCGGGAGGAATGGCAGATACGCAGTATTTT. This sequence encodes CASSGLAGGMADTQYF.

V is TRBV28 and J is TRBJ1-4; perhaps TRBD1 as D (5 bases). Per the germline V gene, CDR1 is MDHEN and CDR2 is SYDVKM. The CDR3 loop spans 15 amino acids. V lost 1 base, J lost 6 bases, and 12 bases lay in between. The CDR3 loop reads CASSLFQGIDEKLFF. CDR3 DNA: TGTGCCAGCAGTTTATTCCAGGGTATAGATGAAAAACTGTTTTTT.

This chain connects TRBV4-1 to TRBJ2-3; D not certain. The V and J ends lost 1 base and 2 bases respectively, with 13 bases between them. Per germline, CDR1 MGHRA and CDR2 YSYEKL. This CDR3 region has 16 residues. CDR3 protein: CASSQVFGPITDTQYF. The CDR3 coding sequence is TGCGCCAGCAGCCAAGTGTTTGGCCCAATCACAGATACGCAGTATTTT.

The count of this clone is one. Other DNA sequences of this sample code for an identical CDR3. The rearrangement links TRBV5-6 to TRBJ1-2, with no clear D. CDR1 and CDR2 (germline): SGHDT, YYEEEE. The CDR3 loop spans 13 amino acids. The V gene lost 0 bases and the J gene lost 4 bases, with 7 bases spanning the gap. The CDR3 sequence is CASSLEGSYGYTF. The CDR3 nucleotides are TGTGCCAGCAGCTTGGAGGGCAGCTATGGCTACACCTTC.